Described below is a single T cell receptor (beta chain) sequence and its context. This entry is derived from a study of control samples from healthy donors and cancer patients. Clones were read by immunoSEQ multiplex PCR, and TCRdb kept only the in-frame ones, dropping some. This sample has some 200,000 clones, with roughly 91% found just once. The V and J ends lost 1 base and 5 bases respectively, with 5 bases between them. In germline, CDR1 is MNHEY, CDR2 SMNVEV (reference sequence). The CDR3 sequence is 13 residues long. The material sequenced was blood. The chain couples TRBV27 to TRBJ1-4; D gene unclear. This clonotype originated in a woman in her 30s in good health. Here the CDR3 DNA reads TGTGCCAGCAGTTTATTGGGGAATGAAAAACTGTTTTTT. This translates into CASSLLGNEKLFF.